This entry is about one TCR beta chain. The read ends 3 residues before the CDR3 terminus; that terminus is restored from the germline J gene. The ends lost 0 bases at V and 4 bases at J; junction bases unmatched: 5. CDR1 is SGHTA and CDR2 is FQGNSA in the germline V gene. The CDR3 has 16 residues. These data are taken from a study of T cells in women clearing cervical HPV infection. Assay: immunoSEQ multiplex PCR; the TCRdb copy retains only in-frame clones and omits some. This listing includes 30,000 to 35,000 clones. The genes are TRBV7-2 and TRBJ2-1; 8 bases match TRBD2. The sequence derives from a woman aged 18 to 69 with a cervical HPV16 infection that either progressed to CIN3+ or cleared (not recorded which). Sequencing was carried out using blood buffy coat. This chain's CDR3 is CASSLASLAGYNEQFF. The CDR3 bases that were read are TGTGCCAGCAGCTTAGCCAGCCTAGCGGGTTACAATGAG.